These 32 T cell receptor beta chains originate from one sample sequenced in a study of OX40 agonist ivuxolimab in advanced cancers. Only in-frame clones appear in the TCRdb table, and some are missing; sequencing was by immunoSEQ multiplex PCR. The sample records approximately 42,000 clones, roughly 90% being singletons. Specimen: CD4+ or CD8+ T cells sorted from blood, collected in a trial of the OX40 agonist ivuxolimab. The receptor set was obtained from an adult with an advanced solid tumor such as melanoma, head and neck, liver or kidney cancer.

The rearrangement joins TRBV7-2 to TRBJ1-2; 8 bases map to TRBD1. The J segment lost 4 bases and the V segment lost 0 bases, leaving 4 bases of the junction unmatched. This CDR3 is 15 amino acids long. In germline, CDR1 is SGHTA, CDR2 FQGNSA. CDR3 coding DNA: TGTGCCAGCAGCTTAGCGGTAGGACAGGGCTATGGCTACACCTTC. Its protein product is CASSLAVGQGYGYTF.

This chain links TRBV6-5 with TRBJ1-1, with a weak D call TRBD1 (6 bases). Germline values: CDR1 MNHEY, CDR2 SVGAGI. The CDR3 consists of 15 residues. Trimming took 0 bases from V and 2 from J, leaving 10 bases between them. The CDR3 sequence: CASSYSGQLNTEAFF. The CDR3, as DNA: TGTGCCAGCAGTTACTCCGGACAGTTAAACACTGAAGCTTTCTTT.

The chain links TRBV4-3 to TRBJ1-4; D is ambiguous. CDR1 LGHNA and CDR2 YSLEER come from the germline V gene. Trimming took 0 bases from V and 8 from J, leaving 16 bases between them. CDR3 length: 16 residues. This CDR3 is CASSQDHEAGHEKLFF. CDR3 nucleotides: TGCGCCAGCAGCCAAGATCACGAGGCCGGCCACGAAAAACTGTTTTTT.

CDR3 sequence: CASSQDLYRAKNIQYF. The CDR3, as DNA: TGCGCCAGCAGCCAAGACCTTTACAGGGCCAAAAACATTCAGTACTTC. The chain recombines TRBV4-3 with TRBJ2-4; weak D call: TRBD1 (5 bases). The germline gives CDR1 LGHNA, CDR2 YSLEER. The CDR3 contains 16 residues. V lost 0 bases and J 1 base, leaving 10 bases between the germline ends.

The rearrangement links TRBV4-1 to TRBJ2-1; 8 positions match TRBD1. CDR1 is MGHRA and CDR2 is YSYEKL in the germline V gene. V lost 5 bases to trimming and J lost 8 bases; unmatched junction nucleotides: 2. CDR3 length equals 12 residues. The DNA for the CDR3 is TGCGCCAGCAGCTTACAGGGGGATGAGCAGTTCTTC. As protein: CASSLQGDEQFF.

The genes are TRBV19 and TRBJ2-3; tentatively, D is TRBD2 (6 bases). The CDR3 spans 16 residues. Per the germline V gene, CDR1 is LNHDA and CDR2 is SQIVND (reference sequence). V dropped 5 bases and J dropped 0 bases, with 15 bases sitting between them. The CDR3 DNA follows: TGTGCCAGTAGTGATACTTGGGGGGTTAGCACAGATACGCAGTATTTT. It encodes CASSDTWGVSTDTQYF.

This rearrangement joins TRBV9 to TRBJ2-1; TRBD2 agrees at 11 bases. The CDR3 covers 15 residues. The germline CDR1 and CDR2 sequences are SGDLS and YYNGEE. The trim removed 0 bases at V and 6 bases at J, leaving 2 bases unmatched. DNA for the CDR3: TGTGCCAGCAGCGTAGTAGCGGGGGGGCCCAATGAGCAGTTCTTC. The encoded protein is CASSVVAGGPNEQFF.

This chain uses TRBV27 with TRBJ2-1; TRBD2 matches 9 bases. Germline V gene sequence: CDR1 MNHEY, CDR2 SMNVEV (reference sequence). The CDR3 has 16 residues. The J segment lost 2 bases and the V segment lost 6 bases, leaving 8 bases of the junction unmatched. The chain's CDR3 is CASSESSGGAYNEQFF. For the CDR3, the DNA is TGTGCCAGCAGCGAAAGTAGCGGGGGCGCCTACAATGAGCAGTTCTTC.

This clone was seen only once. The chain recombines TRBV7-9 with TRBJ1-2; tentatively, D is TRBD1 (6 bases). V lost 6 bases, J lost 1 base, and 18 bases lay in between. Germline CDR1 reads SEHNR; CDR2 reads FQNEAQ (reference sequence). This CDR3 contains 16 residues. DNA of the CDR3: TGTGCCAGCAGACCCCCAGGGGACAAACTTAACTATGGCTACACCTTC. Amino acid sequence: CASRPPGDKLNYGYTF.

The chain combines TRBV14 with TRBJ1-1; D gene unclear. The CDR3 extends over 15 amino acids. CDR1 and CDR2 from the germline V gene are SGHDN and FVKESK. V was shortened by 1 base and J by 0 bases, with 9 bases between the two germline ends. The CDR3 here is CASSQVPGVNTEAFF. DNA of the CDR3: TGTGCCAGCAGCCAAGTTCCCGGAGTGAACACTGAAGCTTTCTTT.

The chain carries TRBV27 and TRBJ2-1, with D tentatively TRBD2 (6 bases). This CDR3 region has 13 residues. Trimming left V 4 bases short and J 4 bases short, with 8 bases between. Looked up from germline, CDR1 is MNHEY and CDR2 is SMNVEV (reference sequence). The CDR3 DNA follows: TGTGCCAGCAGTTCAGCGGGTTACAATGAGCAGTTCTTC. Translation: CASSSAGYNEQFF.

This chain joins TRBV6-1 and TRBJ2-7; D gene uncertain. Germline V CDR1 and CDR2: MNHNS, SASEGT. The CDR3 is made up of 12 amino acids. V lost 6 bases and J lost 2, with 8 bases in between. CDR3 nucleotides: TGTGCCAGCAGGGGTGGGGCCTACGAGCAGTACTTC. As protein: CASRGGAYEQYF.

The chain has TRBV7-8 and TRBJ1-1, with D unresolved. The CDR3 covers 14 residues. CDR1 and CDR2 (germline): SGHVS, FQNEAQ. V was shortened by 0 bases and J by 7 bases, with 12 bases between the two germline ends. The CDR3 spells CASSLAGRPIEAFF. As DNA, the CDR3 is TGTGCCAGCAGCTTAGCGGGCAGGCCCATTGAAGCTTTCTTT.

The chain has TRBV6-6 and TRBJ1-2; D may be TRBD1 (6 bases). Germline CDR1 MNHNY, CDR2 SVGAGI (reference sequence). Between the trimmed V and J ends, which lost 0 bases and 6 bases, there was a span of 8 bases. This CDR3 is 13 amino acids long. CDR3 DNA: TGTGCCAGCAGTTACTCGACAGGCCATGGCTACACCTTC. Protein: CASSYSTGHGYTF.

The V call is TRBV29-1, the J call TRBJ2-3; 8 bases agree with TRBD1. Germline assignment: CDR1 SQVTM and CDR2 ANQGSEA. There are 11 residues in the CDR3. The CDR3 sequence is CMGQVYDTQYF. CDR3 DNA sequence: TGCATGGGACAGGTCTACGATACGCAGTATTTT.

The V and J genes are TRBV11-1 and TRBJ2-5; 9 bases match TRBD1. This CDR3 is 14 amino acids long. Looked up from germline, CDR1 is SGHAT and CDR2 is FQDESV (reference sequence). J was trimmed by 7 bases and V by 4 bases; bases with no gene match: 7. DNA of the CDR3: TGTGCCAGCAGCTCAGGACAGGGGAGGGTGACCCAGTACTTC. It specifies CASSSGQGRVTQYF.

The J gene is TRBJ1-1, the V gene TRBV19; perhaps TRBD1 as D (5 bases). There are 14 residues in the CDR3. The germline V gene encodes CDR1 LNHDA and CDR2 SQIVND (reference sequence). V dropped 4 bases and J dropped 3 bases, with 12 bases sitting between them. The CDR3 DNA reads TGTGCCAGTAGTACTGGGACCGGCGACACTGAAGCTTTCTTT. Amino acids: CASSTGTGDTEAFF.

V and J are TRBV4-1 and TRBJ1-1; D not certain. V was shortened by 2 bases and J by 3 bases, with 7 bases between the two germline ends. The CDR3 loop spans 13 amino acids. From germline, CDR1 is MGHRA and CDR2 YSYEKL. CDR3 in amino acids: CASSQTGDTEAFF. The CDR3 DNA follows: TGCGCCAGCAGCCAAACCGGAGACACTGAAGCTTTCTTT.

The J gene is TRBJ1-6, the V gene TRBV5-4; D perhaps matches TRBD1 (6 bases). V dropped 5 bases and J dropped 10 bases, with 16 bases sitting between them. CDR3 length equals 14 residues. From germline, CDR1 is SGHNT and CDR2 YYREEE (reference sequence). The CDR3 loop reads CASSPGESRSPLHF. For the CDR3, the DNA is TGTGCCAGCAGTCCAGGGGAAAGTCGATCACCCCTCCACTTT.

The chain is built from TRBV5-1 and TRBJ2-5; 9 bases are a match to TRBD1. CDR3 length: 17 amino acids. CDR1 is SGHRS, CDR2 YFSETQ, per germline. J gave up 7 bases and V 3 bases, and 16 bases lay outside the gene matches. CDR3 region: CASSYPGTGPRFGTQYF. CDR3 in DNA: TGCGCCAGCAGCTATCCCGGGACAGGGCCTCGATTTGGGACCCAGTACTTC.

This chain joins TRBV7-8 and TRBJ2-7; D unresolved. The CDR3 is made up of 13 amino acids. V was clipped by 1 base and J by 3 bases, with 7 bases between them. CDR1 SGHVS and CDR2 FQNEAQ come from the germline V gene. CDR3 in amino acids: CASSLGRYYEQYV. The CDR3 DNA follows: TGTGCCAGCAGCTTAGGCAGATACTACGAGCAGTACGTC.

CDR3 coding DNA: TGTGCCAGCAGTTTTAAGACCCCGGGGACCCAGTACTTC. It is translated as CASSFKTPGTQYF. The V call is TRBV28, the J call TRBJ2-5; D not certain. This CDR3 is 13 amino acids long. Trimming left V 3 bases short and J 7 bases short, with 12 bases between. Germline lookup yields CDR1 MDHEN and CDR2 SYDVKM.

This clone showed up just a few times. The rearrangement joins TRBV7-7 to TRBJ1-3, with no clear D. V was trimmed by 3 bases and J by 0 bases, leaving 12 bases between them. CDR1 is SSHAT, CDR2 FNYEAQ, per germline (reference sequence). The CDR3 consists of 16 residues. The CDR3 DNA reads TGTGCCAGCAGCTTGGGCGAGAGAAGCTCTGGAAACACCATATATTTT. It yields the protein CASSLGERSSGNTIYF.

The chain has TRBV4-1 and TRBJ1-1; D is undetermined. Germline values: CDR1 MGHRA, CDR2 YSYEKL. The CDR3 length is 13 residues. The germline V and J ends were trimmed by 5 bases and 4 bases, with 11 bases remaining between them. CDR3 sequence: CASSGKQSTEAFF. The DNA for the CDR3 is TGCGCCAGCAGCGGAAAGCAGTCCACTGAAGCTTTCTTT.

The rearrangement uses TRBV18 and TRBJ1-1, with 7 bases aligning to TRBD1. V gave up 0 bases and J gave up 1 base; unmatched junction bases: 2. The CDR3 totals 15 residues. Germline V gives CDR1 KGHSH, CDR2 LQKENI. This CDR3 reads CASSPPTGRNTEAFF. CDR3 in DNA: TGTGCCAGCTCACCACCGACAGGGCGGAACACTGAAGCTTTCTTT.

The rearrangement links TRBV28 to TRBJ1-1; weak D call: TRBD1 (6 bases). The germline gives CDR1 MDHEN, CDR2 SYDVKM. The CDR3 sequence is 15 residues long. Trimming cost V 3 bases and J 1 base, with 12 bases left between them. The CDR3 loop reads CASSFRGGRNTEAFF. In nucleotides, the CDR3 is TGTGCCAGCAGTTTTCGAGGGGGTAGGAACACTGAAGCTTTCTTT.

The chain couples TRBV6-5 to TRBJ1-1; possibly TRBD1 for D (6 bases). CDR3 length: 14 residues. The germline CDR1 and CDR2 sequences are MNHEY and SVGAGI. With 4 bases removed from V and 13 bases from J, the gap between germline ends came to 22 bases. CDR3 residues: CASSSHPNRVAHFF. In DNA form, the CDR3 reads TGTGCCAGCAGTTCGCACCCCAACAGGGTAGCTCATTTCTTT.

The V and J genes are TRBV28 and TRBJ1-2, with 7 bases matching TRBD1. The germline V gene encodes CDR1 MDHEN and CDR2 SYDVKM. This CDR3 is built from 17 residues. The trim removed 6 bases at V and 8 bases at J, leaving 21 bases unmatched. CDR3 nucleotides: TGTGCCAGCAGCCTCTCCCCTTACGGGACAGTCGTAGACGGCTACACCTTC. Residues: CASSLSPYGTVVDGYTF.

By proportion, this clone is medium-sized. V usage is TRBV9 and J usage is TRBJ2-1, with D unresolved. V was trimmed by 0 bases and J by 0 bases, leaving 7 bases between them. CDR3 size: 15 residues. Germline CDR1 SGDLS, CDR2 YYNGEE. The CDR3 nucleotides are TGTGCCAGCAGCGTAGGATGGAGCTCCTACAATGAGCAGTTCTTC. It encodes CASSVGWSSYNEQFF.

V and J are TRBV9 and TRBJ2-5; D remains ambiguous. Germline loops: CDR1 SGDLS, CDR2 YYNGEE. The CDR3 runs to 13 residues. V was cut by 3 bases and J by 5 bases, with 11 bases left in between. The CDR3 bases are TGTGCCAGCAGCGCCCTTCGGTCGGAGACCCAGTACTTC. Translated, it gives CASSALRSETQYF.

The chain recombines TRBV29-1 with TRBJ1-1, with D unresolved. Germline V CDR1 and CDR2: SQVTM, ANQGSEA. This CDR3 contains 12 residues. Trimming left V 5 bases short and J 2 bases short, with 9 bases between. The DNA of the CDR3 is TGCAGCGTTCTCGACGGAAACACTGAAGCTTTCTTT. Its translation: CSVLDGNTEAFF.

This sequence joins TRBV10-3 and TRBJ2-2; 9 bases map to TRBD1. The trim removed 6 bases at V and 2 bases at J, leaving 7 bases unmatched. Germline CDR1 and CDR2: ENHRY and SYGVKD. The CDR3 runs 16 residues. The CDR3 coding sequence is TGTGCCATCAGCCGGGACAGGGCCCCCAACACCGGGGAGCTGTTTTTT. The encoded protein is CAISRDRAPNTGELFF.